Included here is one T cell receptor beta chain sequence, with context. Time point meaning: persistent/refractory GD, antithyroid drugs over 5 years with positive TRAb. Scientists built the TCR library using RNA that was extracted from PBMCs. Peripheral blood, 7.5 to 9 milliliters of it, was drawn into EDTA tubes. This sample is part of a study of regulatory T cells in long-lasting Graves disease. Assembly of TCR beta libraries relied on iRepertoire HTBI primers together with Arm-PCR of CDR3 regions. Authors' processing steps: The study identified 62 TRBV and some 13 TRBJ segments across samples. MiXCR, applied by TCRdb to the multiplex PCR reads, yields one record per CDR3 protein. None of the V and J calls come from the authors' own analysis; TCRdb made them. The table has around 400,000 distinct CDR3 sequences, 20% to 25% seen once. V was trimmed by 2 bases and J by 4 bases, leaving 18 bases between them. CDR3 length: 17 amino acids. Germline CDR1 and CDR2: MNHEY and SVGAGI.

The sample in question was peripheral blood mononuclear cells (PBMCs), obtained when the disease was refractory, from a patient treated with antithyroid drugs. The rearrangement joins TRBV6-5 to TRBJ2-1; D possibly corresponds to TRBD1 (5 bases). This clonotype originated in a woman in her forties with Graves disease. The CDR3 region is CASSYGLRRANYNEQFF. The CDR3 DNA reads TGTGCCAGCAGTTACGGCTTGCGCAGGGCTAATTACAATGAGCAGTTCTTC.